The 26 T cell receptor beta chains in this list originate from one sample, sequenced in a study of T cell responses to AZD1222 COVID-19 vaccine. Method: immunoSEQ multiplex PCR; TCRdb's copy keeps in-frame clones and lacks some. This sample has roughly 110,000 clones, with roughly 90% found just once. Source: peripheral blood, taken on day 0 of AZD1222 vaccination. These TCRs come from an adult in good health.

The count of this clone is one. The V and J genes are TRBV21-1 and TRBJ2-1; the table calls TRBD2, which could not be checked here. TRBV21-1 is termed a pseudogene. This CDR3 region has 17 residues. The CDR3 nucleotides are TGTGCCAGCAAGGGTTGGAGCGGGAGCCCGCCGGTGAATGAGCAGTTCTTC. Amino acid sequence: CASKGWSGSPPVNEQFF.

V and J are TRBV18 and TRBJ2-7; D is tentatively TRBD1 or TRBD2 (6 bases each). The length of the CDR3 is 16 residues. Germline CDR1 and CDR2: KGHSH and LQKENI. V was shortened by 3 bases and J by 0 bases, with 15 bases between the two germline ends. The CDR3: CASSPFGGRTSYEQYF. The CDR3 DNA reads TGTGCCAGCTCACCGTTTGGGGGGCGTACCTCCTACGAGCAGTACTTC.

The chain joins TRBV24-1 to TRBJ2-5, with 9 nucleotides matching TRBD1. From germline, CDR1 is KGHDR and CDR2 SFDVKD. This CDR3 is 17 amino acids long. V gave up 2 bases and J gave up 5 bases; unmatched junction bases: 11. The CDR3 loop reads CATSDSKGTGLFETQYF. In DNA, the CDR3 is TGTGCCACCAGTGATTCGAAGGGGACAGGGTTGTTCGAGACCCAGTACTTC.

CDR3 region: CASSLQGPGVSPLHF. Here the CDR3 DNA reads TGTGCCAGCAGCCTACAGGGCCCGGGTGTATCACCCCTCCACTTT. This rearrangement joins TRBV14 to TRBJ1-6; D may be TRBD1 (6 bases). Germline CDR1 SGHDN, CDR2 FVKESK. This CDR3 region has 15 residues. V lost 4 bases to trimming and J lost 10 bases, with 17 bases between them.

The CDR3 spells CASGLGQGQEKLFF. CDR3 bases: TGTGCCAGCGGGCTGGGACAGGGACAGGAAAAACTGTTTTTT. The chain has TRBV18 and TRBJ1-4, with 9 bases matching TRBD1. V gave up 8 bases and J gave up 8 bases; unmatched junction bases: 9. The CDR3 sequence is 14 residues long. The germline CDR1 and CDR2 sequences are KGHSH and LQKENI.

This clone appeared a single time. The chain has TRBV5-1 and TRBJ1-2, with 8 bases matching TRBD1. Germline loops: CDR1 SGHRS, CDR2 YFSETQ. V dropped 4 bases and J dropped 6; count of bases not matched to a gene: 11. This CDR3 is 15 amino acids long. CDR3 loop: CASSTTGEISDGYTF. CDR3 coding DNA: TGCGCCAGCAGCACGACAGGGGAAATATCCGATGGCTACACCTTC.

V usage is TRBV10-3 and J usage is TRBJ2-2; weak D call: TRBD1 (6 bases). CDR1 and CDR2 (germline): ENHRY, SYGVKD. V was cut by 2 bases and J by 5 bases, with 9 bases left in between. This CDR3 is 14 amino acids long. The DNA of the CDR3 is TGTGCCATCAGTGAGAGGGGGATGACCGGGGAGCTGTTTTTT. Residues: CAISERGMTGELFF.

This chain links TRBV6-1 with TRBJ1-2; no clear D. The length of the CDR3 is 13 residues. CDR1 and CDR2 (germline): MNHNS, SASEGT. V lost 1 base, J lost 4 bases, and 7 bases lay in between. The DNA for the CDR3 is TGTGCCAGCAGTGAAGGGCAGATCTATGGCTACACCTTC. It yields the protein CASSEGQIYGYTF.

This chain links TRBV7-9 with TRBJ1-5, with 11 bases fitting TRBD1. Looked up from germline, CDR1 is SEHNR and CDR2 is FQNEAQ (reference sequence). The CDR3 runs 16 residues. V was clipped by 5 bases and J by 11 bases; unmatched bases: 14. The CDR3 here is CASSPGDRGALGAQHF. CDR3 DNA sequence: TGTGCCAGCAGCCCCGGGGACAGGGGGGCACTTGGGGCCCAGCATTTT.

This chain joins TRBV23-1 and TRBJ2-3, with 12 nucleotides matching TRBD2. TRBV23-1 qualifies as an ORF whose function is uncertain. V was clipped by 8 bases and J by 1 base; unmatched bases: 16. The CDR3 has 19 residues. Here the CDR3 reads CASSLDGSSGRGGTDTQYF. In DNA, the CDR3 is TGCGCCAGCTCGCTCGACGGGTCTAGCGGGAGGGGGGGCACAGATACGCAGTATTTT.

The count of this clone is one. The V and J genes are TRBV6-5 and TRBJ1-1; weak D call: TRBD1 (6 bases). Trimming removed 4 bases at V and 8 bases at J, with 14 bases between. CDR3 size: 13 residues. Germline V gene lookup returns CDR1 MNHEY and CDR2 SVGAGI. CDR3 sequence reads: CASSSPGTSEAFF. DNA for the CDR3: TGTGCCAGCAGTTCCCCAGGGACATCAGAAGCTTTCTTT.

This rearrangement joins TRBV2 to TRBJ2-7, with TRBD2 matching 11 bases. Germline V lookup: CDR1 SNHLY, CDR2 FYNNEI. Trimming at V came to 4 bases and at J to 1 base, leaving 9 bases not matched to a gene. This CDR3 comprises 17 residues. The DNA of the CDR3 is TGTGCCAGCAGTGGACTAGCGGGGCTTGTCCCTTCCTACGAGCAGTACTTC. It yields the protein CASSGLAGLVPSYEQYF.

This chain links TRBV14 with TRBJ2-7; D is undetermined. This CDR3 is built from 12 residues. Between the trimmed V and J ends, which lost 3 bases and 6 bases, there was a span of 9 bases. Germline V gene lookup returns CDR1 SGHDN and CDR2 FVKESK. The CDR3 sequence is CASSQTRSEQYF. The CDR3 nucleotides are TGTGCCAGCAGCCAGACCAGGAGCGAGCAGTACTTC.

J is TRBJ2-7 and V is TRBV12-3 or TRBV12-4; TRBD1 is a possible D gene (8 bases). V was cut by 11 bases and J by 3 bases, with 17 bases left in between. This CDR3 is 13 amino acids long. CDR3 region: CASGGQGLYEQYF. CDR3 coding DNA: TGTGCCTCGGGAGGACAGGGACTCTACGAGCAGTACTTC.

The chain links TRBV7-2 to TRBJ2-7, with 7 positions matching TRBD1. CDR1 and CDR2 from the germline V gene are SGHTA and FQGNSA. This CDR3 region has 19 residues. V lost 5 bases, J lost 3 bases, and 22 bases stayed unmatched. CDR3 loop: CASSPFISRYRGRIYEQYF. CDR3 nucleotides: TGTGCCAGCAGCCCGTTTATCTCTCGGTACAGGGGTAGAATCTACGAGCAGTACTTC.

CDR3 region: CASSWYSGDNEQFF. The CDR3 region has the DNA TGCGCCAGCAGCTGGTATAGCGGGGACAATGAGCAGTTCTTC. V is TRBV5-1 and J is TRBJ2-1; 8 nucleotides agree with TRBD2. The CDR3 consists of 14 residues. The V gene's germline CDR1 is SGHRS and CDR2 YFSETQ. Trimming cost V 3 bases and J 5 bases; bases outside gene matches: 4.

This chain links TRBV6-1 with TRBJ2-7; no clear D. Germline values: CDR1 MNHNS, CDR2 SASEGT. The length of the CDR3 is 11 residues. With 3 bases removed from V and 0 bases from J, the gap between germline ends came to 0 bases. CDR3 loop: CASSDSYEQYF. The CDR3 DNA sequence: TGTGCCAGCAGTGACTCCTACGAGCAGTACTTC.

The chain combines TRBV6-5 with TRBJ1-6, with D unclear. There are 14 residues in the CDR3. Per the germline V gene, CDR1 is MNHEY and CDR2 is SVGAGI. The germline V and J ends were trimmed by 5 bases and 3 bases, with 8 bases remaining between them. CDR3 protein: CASSPRVYNSPLHF. As DNA, the CDR3 is TGTGCCAGCAGTCCGCGGGTCTATAATTCACCCCTCCACTTT.

With regard to this clone: The junction departs from the called germline gene at one end, perhaps through a read error. The chain links TRBV18 to TRBJ1-2; D unresolved. There are 16 residues in the CDR3. Germline V gene data show CDR1 as KGHSH and CDR2 as LQKENI. CDR3 in DNA: TGTGCCAGCTCACCAAGTTTGCAGGAGAGTAACGATGGCTACACCTTC. Encoded protein: CASSPSLQESNDGYTF.

The chain employs TRBV6-1 and TRBJ2-7; 9 nucleotides align to TRBD1. The CDR3 is 14 amino acids. Trimming cost V 2 bases and J 7 bases; bases outside gene matches: 6. In germline, CDR1 is MNHNS, CDR2 SASEGT. This chain's CDR3 is CASSELQGAGEQYF. The DNA for the CDR3 is TGTGCCAGCAGTGAATTACAGGGGGCGGGGGAGCAGTACTTC.

The chain has TRBV7-2 and TRBJ1-5, with 7 nucleotides matching TRBD1. The CDR3 extends over 15 amino acids. V lost 1 base to trimming and J lost 6 bases; unmatched junction nucleotides: 6. Germline lookup yields CDR1 SGHTA and CDR2 FQGNSA. The DNA for the CDR3 is TGTGCCAGCAGCTTAGTGGAGGGGGCGGGTCAGCCCCAGCATTTT. Its protein product is CASSLVEGAGQPQHF.

The chain combines TRBV7-3 with TRBJ1-2; 10 bases agree with TRBD1. Germline-derived CDR1 and CDR2 are SGHTA and FQGTGA. V trimming: 5 bases; J trimming: 7 bases; junction bases outside the gene matches: 4. The CDR3 extends over 13 amino acids. The CDR3 sequence is CASSVGQGVGYTF. The CDR3 DNA sequence: TGTGCCAGCAGCGTCGGACAGGGGGTTGGCTACACCTTC.

The chain employs TRBV19 and TRBJ1-2, with D tentatively TRBD1 (6 bases). There are 13 residues in the CDR3. In germline, CDR1 is LNHDA, CDR2 SQIVND (reference sequence). Trimming stripped 7 bases from V and 4 bases from J, with 13 bases between. The CDR3 bases are TGTGCCAGTAACTACCCGGGGGCCTATGGCTACACCTTC. Its protein is CASNYPGAYGYTF.

The chain uses TRBV2 and TRBJ1-1; TRBD1 matches at 7 bases. Germline CDR1 SNHLY, CDR2 FYNNEI. The CDR3 loop spans 14 amino acids. The V gene end was trimmed by 6 bases and the J gene end by 1 base; junction bases not matched to a gene: 5. DNA for the CDR3: TGTGCCAGCAGGGGGGACAGAGCGAACACTGAAGCTTTCTTT. Protein product: CASRGDRANTEAFF.

The V gene is TRBV10-3, the J gene TRBJ1-2, with D unresolved. The CDR3 is made up of 15 amino acids. Germline V CDR1 and CDR2: ENHRY, SYGVKD. With 4 bases removed from V and 1 base from J, the gap between germline ends came to 13 bases. The CDR3 nucleotides read TGTGCCATCAGTGGCCGCTTGGGGAGTAACTATGGCTACACCTTC. Protein: CAISGRLGSNYGYTF.

The chain uses TRBV5-1 and TRBJ2-3; tentatively, D is TRBD2 (5 bases). V lost 4 bases to trimming and J lost 2 bases, with 17 bases between them. CDR3 length: 16 residues. Germline CDR1 is SGHRS and CDR2 is YFSETQ. The CDR3 sequence is CASSDVRGYPTDTQYF. The CDR3 DNA is TGCGCCAGCAGCGACGTCCGGGGTTATCCCACAGATACGCAGTATTTT.